This is a list of T cell receptor beta chains from one sample in a study of blood T cell repertoires in COVID-19. Produced via immunoSEQ multiplex PCR; TCRdb's table is partial and in-frame only. The profile shows 150,000 to 200,000 clones, nearly 90% of them singletons. Specimen: peripheral blood. These TCRs come from a man aged 60 to 69 with active or convalescent COVID-19. Both conserved end residues are part of each CDR3. D genes are given only for firm matches. The size entry is marked missing in some rows and otherwise reads once, few, many or a size class.

abundance	v_gene	j_gene	d_gene	CDR3nt	CDR3aa
.	TRBV5-8	TRBJ1-2	.	TGTGCCAGCAGCTTTCGGGACACTTGGGACTATGGCTACACCTTC	CASSFRDTWDYGYTF
.	TRBV7-9	TRBJ2-5	TRBD2	TGTGCCAGCAGCTTATATCTAGCGGGAGGGCTAGAGACCCAGTACTTC	CASSLYLAGGLETQYF
.	TRBV4-1	TRBJ2-5	TRBD1	TGCGCCAGCAGCCAAGTCACAGGGGGTCCCAAAGAGACCCAGTACTTC	CASSQVTGGPKETQYF
.	TRBV11-3	TRBJ2-3	TRBD2	TGTGCCAGCAGCTTGACTAGCGGGCACACAGATACGCAGTATTTT	CASSLTSGHTDTQYF
.	TRBV2	TRBJ1-6	.	TGTGCCAGCACGGGGTCGGGATCACCCCTCCACTTT	CASTGSGSPLHF
once	TRBV6-6	TRBJ2-7	.	TGTGCCAGCAGTTACTCGGCGGGGCCTTCCTACGAGCAGTACTTC	CASSYSAGPSYEQYF
.	TRBV10-2	TRBJ2-5	.	TGCGCCAGCAGTGAGTGGCGCAGGCAAGAGACCCAGTACTTC	CASSEWRRQETQYF
.	TRBV6-5	TRBJ2-6	.	TGTGCCAGCAGCCAAGCCCCGAGGGGGGCCAACGTCCTGACTTTC	CASSQAPRGANVLTF
.	TRBV5-1	TRBJ1-2	.	TGCGCCAGCAGCTTGGACAGGGCAGGATATGGCTACACCTTC	CASSLDRAGYGYTF
.	TRBV6-5	TRBJ1-4	.	TGTGCCAGCAGTAGGCAGGGGCTTTCTAATGAAAAACTGTTTTTT	CASSRQGLSNEKLFF
.	TRBV11-2	TRBJ1-1	.	TGTGCCAGCAGCACCAGACGCGGGGGGCGGGATGAAGCTTTCTTT	CASSTRRGGRDEAFF
few	TRBV15	TRBJ2-7	TRBD2	TGTGCCACAAGGACTAGCGGGGGCCTTCCCTACGAGCAGTACTTC	CATRTSGGLPYEQYF
.	TRBV9	TRBJ2-1	TRBD2	TGTGCCAGCAGCGTTAGCGGGGGGCAGTACAATGAGCAGTTCTTC	CASSVSGGQYNEQFF
.	TRBV20-1	TRBJ1-2	.	TGCAGTGCTGTGGTTAGCTATGGCTACACCTTC	CSAVVSYGYTF
.	TRBV7-3	TRBJ1-2	.	TGTGCCAGCAGCTTAAGGCCAGCTAACTATGGCTACACCTTC	CASSLRPANYGYTF
.	TRBV4-1	TRBJ2-7	.	TGCGCCAGCAGCCAAGCCGGGGGACAGATATTCTACGAGCAGTACTTC	CASSQAGGQIFYEQYF
.	TRBV19	TRBJ1-6	TRBD1	TGTGCCAGTAACCCAGGGACAGCCTATAATTCACCCCTCCACTTT	CASNPGTAYNSPLHF
.	TRBV19	TRBJ1-1	.	TGTGCCAGTAGCCTCTATGCTACAGGCTCCAACACTGAAGCTTTCTTT	CASSLYATGSNTEAFF